This record looks at one T cell receptor beta chain sequence and its context. The data are from a study of blood T cell repertoires in COVID-19. Study-wide background: Samples representing acute and convalescent COVID-19 were sourced from the United States, Italy and Spain. T cells, B-cell-depleted T cells, or PBMCs provided the cDNA or gDNA that served as material.

In germline, CDR1 is LNHDA, CDR2 SQIVND (reference sequence). The CDR3 loop spans 13 amino acids. V was clipped by 4 bases and J by 7 bases, with 13 bases between them. The authors' processing: Using reference gene primer amplification, nucleated cell counts were estimated. The assay was immunoSEQ multiplex PCR, and TCRdb's table has in-frame clones only and misses some. From that table come the V and J calls and clone size; the DNA was used to work out D and trimming. The data contain around 78,000 clones, around 91% of them singletons. The sequencing input was peripheral blood. This receptor was obtained from a woman in her fifties or sixties in a cohort sampled during active COVID-19. The V and J genes are TRBV19 and TRBJ2-5; D not resolved. CDR3 DNA: TGTGCCAGTAGTAGGAAAGGAGACGGGACCCAGTACTTC. It codes for CASSRKGDGTQYF.